This TCR beta chain was sequenced for a study of cytomegalovirus exposure and HLA in healthy donors (dated by TCRdb to 2017 to 2019). Regarding the study in general: In an earlier analysis of roughly 590 of the donors, 250 to 350 Gb of sequence data and about 110 million unique TCR beta sequences from 150 million to 200 million T cells were reported. About 300 gigabases of sequencing data and tens of millions of unique TCR sequences were included in an early release covering around 600 HLA-typed donors. Of the roughly 400 genotyped donors, over 65% fell in the genetic ancestry cluster associated with self-reported Caucasian donors. The study was designed to test whether signatures of past pathogen exposure could be identified by cataloging public T cell receptors. The T cell repertoires of around 730 subjects were profiled by immunosequencing and related to cytomegalovirus serostatus. In addition to the first cohort of roughly 700 subjects, a separate validation cohort of 130 or so different subjects was used. The study combined high-throughput TCR immunosequencing, statistical association of individual TCRs with disease status, and machine learning to predict cytomegalovirus infection status. A later analysis re-examined previously published TCR beta repertoires from roughly 650 donors and added high-resolution HLA genotyping to investigate patterns of TCR occurrence. The later analysis used no new phenotypic data to find candidate immune exposures, relying instead on TCR beta sequences and their occurrence across donors. In an earlier analysis of a few hundred of the donors, high-throughput TCR beta sequencing was used to judge whether each TCR beta V gene segment behaved as functional or pseudogenic. Alongside the repertoire data, information on donor age, sex, ethnicity and CMV serostatus was compiled. A later genetic analysis used genome-wide SNP genotypes for about 55% of the 666 donors, treating that subset as a discovery cohort. Every repertoire in the discovery cohort had been generated on one and the same sequencing platform. Both class I and class II loci were covered by HLA typing, at four-digit resolution. The number of typed donors differed by locus: about 620-640 for A, B, C, DRB1 and DQB1; 500 to 550 for DQA1; 606 for DPA1; and approximately 450 for DPB1. Because of strong linkage in the cohort, roughly 5 DR-DQ haplotypes were treated as single units for association and clustering. Among 300 to 500 genotyped donors of the cohort, an average of approximately 220,000 unique TCR beta nucleotide sequences was sequenced per donor, of which 15% to 20% were non-productive.

A distance of 13 bases separates the germline ends of V and J, which lose 1 base and 4 bases respectively. The CDR3 sequence holds 15 residues, the cysteine and phenylalanine included. Left in the record is the CDR3 DNA by itself, 45 bases read in frame from the first base. The germline V gene yields MNHNS for CDR1 and SASEGT for CDR2. Receptor libraries were prepared by the immunoSEQ multiplex PCR assay. For the multiplex PCR, a mixture combining 60 forward primers for TCR Vbeta segments and 13 reverse primers for TCR Jbeta segments was used. The CDR3 region of rearranged TCR beta genes was amplified from genomic DNA by a multiplex PCR assay. The Illumina HiSeq System was used to sequence the amplified TCR beta libraries as 87-base-pair reads. Per the original workflow: A later analysis tallied 75 million to 95 million unique TCR beta chains across the 650 to 750 repertoires, and some 10 million of those chains were shared by two or more donors. A nearest-neighbor algorithm error-corrected the raw reads and collapsed the reads into unique sequences, merging closely related sequences to remove PCR and sequencing errors. CDR3 sequences were aligned to IMGT reference sequences to assign V, D and J gene segments. For a sequence to be retained, a match of at least six nucleotides to both a V gene segment and a J gene segment was required. A rearrangement counted as productive if the CDR3 had no stop codons and remained in frame with V and J, and every other rearrangement counted as non-productive. Following IMGT convention, CDR3 was defined as the stretch from the second conserved V-encoded cysteine to the conserved J-encoded phenylalanine. The earlier analysis of 587 of the donors excluded sequences that lacked an unambiguous match to a single V gene segment. In an earlier analysis of approximately 590 of the donors, V segments were called functional above 56.7% productive rearrangements and were called segregating when the between-donor standard deviation exceeded 5%. A statistical classification framework was developed to diagnose cytomegalovirus status using the catalog of TCR beta chain sequences. V and J gene assignment, in a later analysis, came from comparing TCR nucleotide sequences with IMGT/GENE-DB human TR gene sequences. A later analysis assigned CDR3 sequences and most-parsimonious VDJ recombination scenarios with the TCRdist pipeline. In a later analysis, each TCR beta chain was defined by its CDR3 amino acid sequence together with its V-gene family, and reads without a unique V-gene family were excluded. In a later analysis, 450 to 600 highly shared, low-generation-probability nucleotide sequences were removed to address suspected cross-contamination and a sequencing artifact. In a later analysis, a clonal expansion index was calculated for each public chain from normalized within-repertoire ranks of inferred template counts. Generation probabilities in a later analysis came from a VDJ recombination model fitted to out-of-frame rearrangements, and those results were checked against IGoR. In a later analysis, hypergeometric tests were used to score TCR-TCR, TCR-HLA and TCR-CMV co-occurrence, with a repertoire-size bias correction applied to TCR pairs. In a later analysis, false discovery rates were estimated by permuting HLA or CMV assignments 20 times. In a later analysis, co-occurring TCRs were grouped using DBSCAN, and TCRdist sequence similarity was added for clustering within HLA-allele-positive subsets. Repertoires with fewer than 30,000 or more than 120,000 public chains, plus five repertoires with anomalous nucleotide sharing, were excluded from co-occurrence clustering. TCRdb stores this immuneACCESS table with in-frame sequences only. Part of the clones is absent; in the studies checked, under half of the shortfall reflects unresolved V genes, and no reason is known for the rest. V and J calls and clone size follow that table, whereas D and trimming were derived from the DNA. The table for this sample lists 74,000 or so clones; approximately 67% of them were counted only once. The ten largest account for under 2.5% of the sample.

In total, more than 500 healthy bone marrow donors made up the cohort. All cohort members were sampled while nominally healthy, although unrecorded immune exposures were likely present. The donor was CMV seronegative and belonged to the group of 352 seronegative cohort members. Every donor gave a peripheral blood sample, and the peripheral blood mononuclear cells from that sample were used for TCR beta sequencing. Genomic DNA was extracted from the blood cell samples with the Qiagen DNeasy Blood Extraction Kit. Details on this clone: Its antigen target is currently unknown. Nothing much larger sits one base from this clone, and base qualities are not available.

Findings and caveats that apply to the study as a whole: The only immune exposure information available for the cohort was CMV serostatus. According to a later analysis, parvovirus B19, influenza, CMV and Epstein-Barr virus appeared linked to several top co-occurrence clusters. Because some donors lacked HLA typing at each locus, the association tests relied only on the typed subset. Broadly in line with IMGT annotations, most TCR beta V segments showed up in productive rearrangements about 87% or about 30% of the time in an earlier analysis of around 600 of the donors. A later analysis found that HLA-associated TCR beta chains were more clonally expanded and had lower generation probabilities than equally common non-associated chains. Assigning TCR associations to individual alleles was difficult when HLA alleles, especially DR and DQ, strongly co-occurred. Presence/absence analyses assumed roughly uniform sequencing depth across donors, an assumption that may not hold. Correlated functional status among segregating V segments might be attributable to linkage disequilibrium, but an unknown experimental factor could not be ruled out. V-gene and J-gene trimming of TCR beta chains was associated with a missense DCLRE1C variant in a later genetic analysis, and the association was replicated in an independent cohort. In the study, around 150 TCR beta chains were listed as associated with cytomegalovirus. A further reported finding was that TCR beta sequences accurately predicted the HLA-A and HLA-B alleles for most subjects in the first cohort. A later analysis found that most CMV-associated TCR beta chains appeared HLA-restricted, with HLA associations seemingly driven largely by CMV exposure. At a false discovery rate of 0.05, a later analysis linked approximately 18,000 TCR beta sequences to specific HLA alleles. Because counts were too low, approximately 18 rarely observed V segments, including chromosome 9 orphons, were excluded from the earlier analysis of several hundred of the donors. Cytomegalovirus status was reported to be diagnosed by the classifier with high specificity and sensitivity in both the original and validation cohorts. The cohort was sequenced for TCR beta chains only, and without alpha or paired-chain data the features that could be detected were limited. A later genetic analysis reported fewer N-insertions in productive TCRs among donors in an Asian-associated ancestry cluster than the roughly 690-donor mean. Some IMGT-functional V segments, including TRBV6-2 and TRBV6-3, could not be told apart with the 87-base-pair reads, so those segments were excluded. In vitro tests confirmed that three of the cytomegalovirus-associated TCR beta chains recognize cytomegalovirus antigens. Across donors, most TCR sequences were observed very rarely, whereas some public TCRs were present in many individuals. In a later analysis, TCR association rates were found to vary across HLA loci, with the most associated TCRs seen for DRB1 alleles and the fewest for HLA-C alleles. The sequencing pipeline was judged likely to have produced a cluster of highly shared sequence variants as a technical artifact. According to the authors, the approach could potentially be generalized to other disease states and immunological phenotypes.

Sequences were obtained from PBMCs. The receptor was isolated from a woman aged 25 to 39 in good health and CMV-seronegative. The receptor chain draws on TRBV6-1 and TRBJ1-2; D gene: possibly TRBD1, on 5 matching bases. CDR3 region: CASSEDFQGSYGYTF. The DNA sequence follows: TGTGCCAGCAGTGAAGACTTCCAGGGTTCCTATGGCTACACCTTC.